Below, 6 T cell receptor beta chains from the same sample are listed, as sequenced in a study of blood T cell repertoires in COVID-19. Clones were read by immunoSEQ multiplex PCR, and TCRdb kept only the in-frame ones, dropping some. The sample lists 45,000 to 60,000 clones, approximately 90% occurring once. The sample consisted of peripheral blood. The receptors derive from a man aged 45 to 65 with acute or convalescent COVID-19.

This chain connects TRBV5-4 to TRBJ1-1; no firm D call. The CDR3 spans 17 residues. The V gene's germline CDR1 is SGHNT and CDR2 YYREEE (reference sequence). The V gene lost 1 base and the J gene lost 0 bases, with 16 bases spanning the gap. The CDR3 DNA is TGTGCCAGCAGCTTGTTCATTGTGGAGAAGCTGAACACTGAAGCTTTCTTT. The encoded protein is CASSLFIVEKLNTEAFF.

The chain is built from TRBV7-9 and TRBJ2-7; D may be TRBD2 (6 bases). Trimming stripped 5 bases from V and 0 bases from J, with 14 bases between. This CDR3 is 15 amino acids long. The germline V gene encodes CDR1 SEHNR and CDR2 FQNEAQ (reference sequence). CDR3 sequence (DNA): TGTGCCAGCAGCCCGTGGGACTTGAGCTCCTACGAGCAGTACTTC. Translating it yields CASSPWDLSSYEQYF.

The V gene is TRBV27, the J gene TRBJ2-1, with D tentatively TRBD2 (5 bases). The CDR3 is made up of 15 amino acids. Between the trimmed V and J ends, which lost 5 bases and 2 bases, there was a span of 13 bases. Looked up from germline, CDR1 is MNHEY and CDR2 is SMNVEV (reference sequence). This CDR3 reads CASSPSAGAYNEQFF. CDR3 sequence (DNA): TGTGCCAGCAGTCCCTCTGCCGGGGCCTACAATGAGCAGTTCTTC.

The genes are TRBV7-6 and TRBJ1-3; D possibly corresponds to TRBD1 (6 bases). Between the trimmed V and J ends, which lost 1 base and 1 base, there was a span of 11 bases. CDR1 is SGHVS, CDR2 FNYEAQ, per germline. The CDR3 loop spans 16 amino acids. CDR3 sequence: CASSLVEGVSGNTIYF. CDR3 bases: TGTGCCAGCAGCTTAGTTGAGGGGGTATCTGGAAACACCATATATTTT.

By share of the sample, this clone is medium-sized. The chain couples TRBV5-1 to TRBJ1-6, with D tentatively TRBD1 (6 bases). The CDR3 has 14 amino acids. The V and J ends lost 4 bases and 5 bases respectively, with 10 bases between them. Looked up from germline, CDR1 is SGHRS and CDR2 is YFSETQ. The CDR3 region is CASSLGHNNSPLHF. The DNA of the CDR3 is TGCGCCAGCAGCCTGGGACATAATAATTCACCCCTCCACTTT.

The rearrangement links TRBV12-5 to TRBJ1-1, with 8 nucleotides matching TRBD1. J was trimmed by 1 base and V by 5 bases; bases with no gene match: 12. CDR1 LGHNT and CDR2 FRNRAP come from the germline V gene. The CDR3 contains 17 residues. This chain's CDR3 is CASGPYRSGGANTEAFF. The CDR3 bases are TGTGCTAGTGGTCCTTACCGTTCAGGGGGCGCGAACACTGAAGCTTTCTTT.